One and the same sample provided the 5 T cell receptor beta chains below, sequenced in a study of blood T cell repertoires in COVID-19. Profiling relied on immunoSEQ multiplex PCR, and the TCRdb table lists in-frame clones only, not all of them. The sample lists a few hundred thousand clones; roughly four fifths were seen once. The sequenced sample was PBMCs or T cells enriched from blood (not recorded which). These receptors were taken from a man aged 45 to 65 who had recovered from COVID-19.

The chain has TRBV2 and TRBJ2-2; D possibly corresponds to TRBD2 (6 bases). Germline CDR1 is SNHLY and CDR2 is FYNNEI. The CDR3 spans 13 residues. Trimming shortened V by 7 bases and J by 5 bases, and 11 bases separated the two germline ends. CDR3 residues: CASTPGGTGELFF. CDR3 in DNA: TGTGCCAGCACCCCTGGGGGGACCGGGGAGCTGTTTTTT.

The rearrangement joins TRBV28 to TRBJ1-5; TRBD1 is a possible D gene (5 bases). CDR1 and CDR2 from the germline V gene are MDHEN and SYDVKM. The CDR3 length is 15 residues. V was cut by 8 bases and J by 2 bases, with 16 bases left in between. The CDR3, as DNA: TGTGCCAGCCTGCAGGGTGGGTATGGCAATCAGCCCCAGCATTTT. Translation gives CASLQGGYGNQPQHF.

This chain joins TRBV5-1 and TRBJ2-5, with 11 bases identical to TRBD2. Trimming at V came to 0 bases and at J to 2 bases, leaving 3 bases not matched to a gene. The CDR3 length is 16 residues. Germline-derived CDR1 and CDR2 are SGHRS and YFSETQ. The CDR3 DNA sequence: TGCGCCAGCAGCTTGGTGGCTAGCGGGGGGCAAGAGACCCAGTACTTC. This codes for CASSLVASGGQETQYF.

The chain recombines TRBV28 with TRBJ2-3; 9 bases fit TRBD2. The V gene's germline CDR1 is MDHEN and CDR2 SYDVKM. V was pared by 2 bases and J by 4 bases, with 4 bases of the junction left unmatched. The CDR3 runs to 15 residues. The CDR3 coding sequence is TGTGCCAGCAGTTTAACAGCGGGAGGCGCAGATACGCAGTATTTT. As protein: CASSLTAGGADTQYF.

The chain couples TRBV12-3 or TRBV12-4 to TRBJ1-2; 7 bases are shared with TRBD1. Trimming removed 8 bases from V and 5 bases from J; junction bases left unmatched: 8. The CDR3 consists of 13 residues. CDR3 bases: TGTGCCAGCGGAGCCTCAGGGGGGTATGGCTACACCTTC. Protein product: CASGASGGYGYTF.